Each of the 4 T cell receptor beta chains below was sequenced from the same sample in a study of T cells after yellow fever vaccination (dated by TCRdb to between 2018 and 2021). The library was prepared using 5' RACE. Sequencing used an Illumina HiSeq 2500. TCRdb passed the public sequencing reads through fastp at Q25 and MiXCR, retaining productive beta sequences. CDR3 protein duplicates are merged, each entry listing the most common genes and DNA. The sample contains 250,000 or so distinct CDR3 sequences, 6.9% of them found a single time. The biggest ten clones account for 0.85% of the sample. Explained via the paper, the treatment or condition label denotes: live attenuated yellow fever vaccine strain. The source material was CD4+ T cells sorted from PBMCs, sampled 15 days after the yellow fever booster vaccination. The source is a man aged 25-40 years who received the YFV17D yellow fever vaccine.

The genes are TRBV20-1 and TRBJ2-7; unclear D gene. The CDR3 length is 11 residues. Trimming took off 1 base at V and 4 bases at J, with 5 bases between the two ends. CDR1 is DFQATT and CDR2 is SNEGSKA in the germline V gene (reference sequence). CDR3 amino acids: CSARVNYEQYF. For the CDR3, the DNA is TGCAGTGCTAGAGTCAATTACGAGCAGTACTTC.

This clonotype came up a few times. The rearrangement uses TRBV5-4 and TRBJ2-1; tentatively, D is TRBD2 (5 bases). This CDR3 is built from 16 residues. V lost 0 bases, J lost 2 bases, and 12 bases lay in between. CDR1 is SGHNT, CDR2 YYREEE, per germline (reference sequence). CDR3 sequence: CASSLESAATYNEQFF. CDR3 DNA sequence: TGTGCCAGCAGCTTGGAATCAGCGGCCACCTACAATGAGCAGTTCTTC.

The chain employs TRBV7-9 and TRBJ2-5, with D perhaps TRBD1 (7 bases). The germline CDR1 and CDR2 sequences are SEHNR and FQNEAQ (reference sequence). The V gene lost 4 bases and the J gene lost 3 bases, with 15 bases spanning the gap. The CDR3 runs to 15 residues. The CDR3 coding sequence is TGTGCCAGCAGCTCCCAGGGGGGTTTGAAAGAGACCCAGTACTTC. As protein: CASSSQGGLKETQYF.

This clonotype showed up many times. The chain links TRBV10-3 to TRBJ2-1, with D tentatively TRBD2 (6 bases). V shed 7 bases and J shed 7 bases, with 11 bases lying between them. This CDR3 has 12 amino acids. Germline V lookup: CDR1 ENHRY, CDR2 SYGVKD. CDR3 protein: CAITSEGNEQFF. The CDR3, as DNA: TGTGCCATCACCTCGGAGGGGAATGAGCAGTTCTTC.